This T cell receptor (beta chain) was profiled in a study of blood T cells in healthy people across ages. Study-wide results and caveats: With donor CMV status unknown, expanded clonotype changes were possibly confounded.

Regarding this clonotype: Its antigen remains unknown.

The draw of peripheral blood yielded approximately 10 milliliters from each donor. Isolated PBMCs totaled at least 6.5 million in each sample. The authors ran a second PCR of roughly 6 to 12 cycles using a sample-barcoded 5' primer and a J-beta primer mix. Every individual sample yielded 2.5 million or more paired-end reads (each containing CDR3). TCRdb recomputed calls from the 5' RACE reads with MiXCR, one row per CDR3 protein. The sample yields about a million distinct CDR3 sequences, 35% to 40% seen once. Trimming took 0 bases from V and 11 from J, leaving 12 bases between them. The germline gives CDR1 SNHLY, CDR2 FYNNEI. This CDR3 has 13 amino acids.

Input material: blood. V and J are TRBV2 and TRBJ2-3; D unresolved. This clonotype originated in a man younger than 35 in good health. The DNA for the CDR3 is TGTGCCAGCAGTGAAGCGTCCAGGCTGCAGCAGTATTTT. As protein: CASSEASRLQQYF.